The entry that follows covers one T cell receptor beta chain sequence. Its matching antigen is unknown. This entry belongs to a study of persistence of HIV-infected CD4 T cells. The libraries were made with immunoSEQ version 4 in survey mode. Genomic DNA was diluted to 9 to 10 ng/uL, up to 1 ug per sample. Using immunoSEQ multiplex PCR, the repertoire was profiled, and TCRdb retains in-frame clones only, with some absent. Of tens of thousands of clones listed, 88% are singletons. Anti-CD3/anti-CD28 beads served as a nonspecific positive control stimulus. Responding CD4+ T cells were sorted by upregulation of both CD40 ligand and CD69. Suppressive ART was started during chronic HIV-1 infection in these adults. Plasma HIV-1 RNA stayed below 50 copies/mL for at least 4 years. Donors had CD4+ T cell counts above 400 cells/uL and were CMV-seropositive. CDR1 is KGHDR and CDR2 is SFDVKD in the germline V gene. V lost 9 bases, J lost 6 bases, and 13 bases lay in between. The CDR3 spans 12 residues.

Specimen: CD4+ T cells sorted from PBMCs after roughly 19-hour stimulation, collected from a patient who received antiretroviral therapy. This clonotype originated in an adult woman with HIV who was CMV-seropositive. This chain joins TRBV24-1 and TRBJ1-2; D perhaps matches TRBD1 (5 bases). In DNA form, the CDR3 reads TGTGCCACCCGGGGGAACGTGCATGGCTACACCTTC. Its translation: CATRGNVHGYTF.